This T cell receptor (beta chain) comes out of a study of blood T cell repertoires in COVID-19. Study summary: The United States, Italy and Spain supplied acute and convalescent COVID-19 samples. PBMCs, B-cell-depleted T cells, or T cells were the source of the cDNA or gDNA that made up the material.

The CDR3 extends over 11 amino acids. The germline V and J ends were trimmed by 6 bases and 4 bases, with 4 bases remaining between them. Germline V gene data show CDR1 as MGHDK and CDR2 as SYGVNS. In the authors' workflow: Nucleated cell number was recorded as an estimate derived from reference gene primer amplification. The repertoire was sequenced with immunoSEQ multiplex PCR; TCRdb's copy has only in-frame clones and lacks some. D and trimming come from the DNA, and the V and J calls and clone size come from that table. This table holds some 110,000 clones, roughly 85% found once. Sequencing was done on a sample of peripheral blood. V gene TRBV25-1 combines with J gene TRBJ2-1; D not certain. The source is a man between 35 and 55 years old with acute or convalescent COVID-19. CDR3: CASSQYNEQFF. The CDR3 DNA follows: TGTGCCAGCAGCCAATACAATGAGCAGTTCTTC.